The present TCR beta chain was sequenced within a study of cytomegalovirus exposure and HLA in healthy donors. Findings and limits, study-wide: The study carried out a later analysis of TCR beta sequences. It associated some 17,000 of them with specific HLA alleles at a false discovery rate of 0.05.

As concerns this clone: What it binds is unknown.

The primer mix had 60 Vbeta and 13 Jbeta primers. Clones were read by immunoSEQ multiplex PCR, and TCRdb kept only the in-frame ones, dropping some. The repertoire includes about 170,000 clones, around 82% of them detected once, and approximately 1.5% sits in the top ten. The length of the CDR3 is 19 residues. The germline V gene has CDR1 SGHTA and CDR2 FQGTGA. V was clipped by 5 bases and J by 13 bases, with 37 bases between them. The chain combines TRBV7-3 with TRBJ2-3, with a tentative D call TRBD1 (7 bases). Sequencing was carried out using PBMCs. The source is a male donor in good health and CMV-seronegative. As DNA, the CDR3 is TGTGCCAGCAGCATCTATGGACAGGTTGGATCCGACGGGTCCCGCGGGAAGTATTTT. This gives the protein CASSIYGQVGSDGSRGKYF.